This T cell receptor beta chain was sequenced in a study of cytomegalovirus exposure and HLA in healthy donors. Looking at the study overall: 81% of 398 genotyped donors fell in the Caucasian-associated ancestry cluster.

The study ran its PCR with 60 Vbeta and 13 Jbeta primers. The method was immunoSEQ multiplex PCR; TCRdb's version includes in-frame clones alone and lacks a portion of them. The sample carries some 180,000 clones, 87% recorded once. Comments on this clone: Its antigen is as yet unknown.

General observations from the study: Most TCR beta V segments were productive about 90% or about 30% of the time in an earlier analysis. Researchers counted some 150 TCR beta chains as cytomegalovirus-associated.

Sequenced input: PBMCs. The TCR originated in a boy aged 2-9 years in good health and CMV-seronegative.

The DNA for the CDR3 is TGTGCCAGTAGTAGGGGACAGCACTACGAGCAGTACTTC. It is translated as CASSRGQHYEQYF. The rearrangement links TRBV19 to TRBJ2-7, with 7 bases that match TRBD1. The trim removed 4 bases at V and 3 bases at J, leaving 3 bases unmatched. The CDR3 has 13 residues. Germline V gene data show CDR1 as LNHDA and CDR2 as SQIVND (reference sequence).